Listed here is a single T cell receptor beta chain. Antigen unknown. The data originate from a study of graft-versus-host responses after intestinal transplantation. Overall study context: Recipients obtained multivisceral, liver-intestinal, or isolated intestinal transplants. After anti-thymocyte globulin induction, recipients took tacrolimus and steroids for around three years.

The V gene's germline CDR1 is MRHNA and CDR2 SNTAGT. V gave up 5 bases and J gave up 4 bases; unmatched junction bases: 6. This CDR3 has 15 residues. Assay used: immunoSEQ multiplex PCR; TCRdb lists only in-frame clones, some missing. The table records 84,000 or so clones, more than 90% of them present only once. The receptor was derived from a human donor who received an intestinal transplant. This specimen consisted of unstimulated CD4+ T cells sorted from spleen or lymph node cells, obtained before intestinal transplant. V usage is TRBV6-4 and J usage is TRBJ1-4, with 8 bases that match TRBD1. The CDR3 sequence: CASSPQGARNEKLFF. The CDR3 DNA follows: TGTGCCAGCAGTCCCCAGGGGGCGCGTAATGAAAAACTGTTTTTT.